These 30 T cell receptor beta chains came from one sample sequenced in a study of blood T cell repertoires in COVID-19. The protocol was immunoSEQ multiplex PCR, while the TCRdb copy is restricted to in-frame clones and leaves out a portion. The repertoire holds 60,000 to 85,000 clones, 60% to 80% seen once, with 10% to 15% in the top ten. The sample comprised peripheral blood. Receptor source: a human donor in a cohort sampled during active COVID-19.

The chain combines TRBV19 with TRBJ2-5; TRBD2 is a possible D gene (6 bases). The CDR3 sequence is 11 residues long. V shed 8 bases and J shed 7 bases, with 11 bases lying between them. Per the germline V gene, CDR1 is LNHDA and CDR2 is SQIVND (reference sequence). The CDR3 region is CASGGIWTQYF. Here the CDR3 DNA reads TGTGCCAGTGGGGGGATTTGGACCCAGTACTTC.

V usage is TRBV5-1 and J usage is TRBJ1-2, with a weak D call TRBD1 (5 bases). V shed 0 bases and J shed 4 bases, with 13 bases lying between them. CDR1 and CDR2 from the germline V gene are SGHRS and YFSETQ. This CDR3 has 15 amino acids. The CDR3 DNA sequence: TGCGCCAGCAGCTTGGCCGACAGAGCCGGCTATGGCTACACCTTC. This encodes CASSLADRAGYGYTF.

The chain joins TRBV2 to TRBJ1-2, with D possibly matching TRBD1 (5 bases). Trimming left V 5 bases short and J 8 bases short, with 18 bases between. This CDR3 spans 14 amino acids. The germline V gene encodes CDR1 SNHLY and CDR2 FYNNEI. The CDR3 loop is CASSLQVLSDGYTF. The CDR3 nucleotides read TGTGCCAGCAGTTTACAGGTCCTATCGGACGGCTACACCTTC.

This chain connects TRBV21-1 to TRBJ1-4; TRBD1 was called by the table and not checked on the DNA. TRBV21-1 is an annotated pseudogene. CDR3 length: 16 amino acids. CDR3 nucleotide sequence: TGTGCCAGCAGCAAAGGCCCCGGCCTGGGACAGTCAAAACTGTTTTTT. It yields the protein CASSKGPGLGQSKLFF.

This chain uses TRBV6-2 or TRBV6-3 with TRBJ2-1, with D possibly being TRBD2 (5 bases). Germline V CDR1 and CDR2: MNHEY, SVGEGT. Deletions cut 0 bases from V and 1 base from J, with 13 bases between. This CDR3 comprises 17 residues. The CDR3 spells CASSYSKTTNSYNEQFF. CDR3 DNA: TGTGCCAGCAGTTACTCGAAGACTACAAATTCCTACAATGAGCAGTTCTTC.

The chain joins TRBV23-1 to TRBJ2-6, with D perhaps TRBD2 (5 bases). TRBV23-1 is an open reading frame whose function is uncertain. Trimming removed 2 bases from V and 4 bases from J, with 21 bases in between. The CDR3 loop spans 19 amino acids. The DNA of the CDR3 is TGCGCCAGCAGTCAAGAGGGCCAAATCTTCTGCTCCGGGGCCAACGTCCTGACTTTC. Its translation: CASSQEGQIFCSGANVLTF.

The J gene is TRBJ1-5, the V gene TRBV12-2; the table's D call of TRBD1 was not tested on the DNA. TRBV12-2 is described as a pseudogene. The CDR3 has 15 amino acids. CDR3 in DNA: TGTGCAAGTCGCTTAGGAACAGATAGCAATCAGCCCCAGCATTTT. Amino acids: CASRLGTDSNQPQHF.

A few counts support this clone. The chain recombines TRBV7-2 with TRBJ1-5; TRBD1 matches 7 bases. Unmatched junction bases numbered 7, after V lost 5 bases and J lost 3 bases. This CDR3 is 15 amino acids long. Germline assignment: CDR1 SGHTA and CDR2 FQGNSA. The CDR3 loop reads CASSLGDSTNQPQHF. In DNA form, the CDR3 reads TGTGCCAGCAGCCTAGGGGACAGCACCAATCAGCCCCAGCATTTT.

This clone was seen more than once but under ten times. The CDR3 nucleotides read TGTGCCAGCTCACCGGGGGGGCTTGCTGGCTACACCTTC. This encodes CASSPGGLAGYTF. V is TRBV18 and J is TRBJ1-2; TRBD1 is a possible D gene (6 bases). V lost 3 bases and J 7 bases, leaving 12 bases between the germline ends. The germline CDR1 and CDR2 sequences are KGHSH and LQKENI. The CDR3 spans 13 residues.

The V and J genes are TRBV29-1 and TRBJ2-1, with D tentatively TRBD2 (5 bases). Trimming left V 0 bases short and J 7 bases short, with 10 bases between. Germline-derived CDR1 and CDR2 are SQVTM and ANQGSEA. There are 13 residues in the CDR3. CDR3 loop: CSVEDWLANEQFF. For the CDR3, the DNA is TGCAGCGTTGAAGATTGGCTAGCTAATGAGCAGTTCTTC.

This rearrangement joins TRBV5-1 to TRBJ1-3, with 7 bases lining up with TRBD1. The V and J ends lost 2 bases and 1 base, in that order; junction bases with no gene match: 3. In germline, CDR1 is SGHRS, CDR2 YFSETQ. This CDR3 spans 15 amino acids. The CDR3 protein is CASSLKGASGNTIYF. For the CDR3, the DNA is TGCGCCAGCAGCTTAAAGGGGGCATCTGGAAACACCATATATTTT.

The chain uses TRBV15 and TRBJ2-2, with TRBD2 matching 11 bases. Trimming took 6 bases from V and 5 from J; bases not matched to a gene: 5. The CDR3 consists of 15 residues. The germline V gene encodes CDR1 LNHNV and CDR2 YYDKDF (reference sequence). CDR3 sequence (DNA): TGTGCCACCAGAGTAGCGGGAGGGCCGACCGGGGAGCTGTTTTTT. Protein: CATRVAGGPTGELFF.

The CDR3 sequence is CASSQDFLHGAKNIQYF. The CDR3 region has the DNA TGTGCCAGCAGCCAAGATTTCCTCCACGGAGCCAAAAACATTCAGTACTTC. The genes are TRBV3-1 (or the pseudogene TRBV3-2) and TRBJ2-4, with D unclear. V was shortened by 0 bases and J by 0 bases, with 12 bases between the two germline ends. Germline CDR1 and CDR2: LGHDT and YNNKEL (reference sequence). The CDR3 extends over 17 amino acids.

The V and J genes are TRBV11-2 and TRBJ2-6; possible D gene TRBD2, 7 bases. The CDR3 consists of 16 residues. The germline V gene has CDR1 SGHAT and CDR2 FQNNGV. The V gene lost 8 bases and the J gene lost 2 bases, with 16 bases spanning the gap. The CDR3 nucleotides are TGTGCCAGCTCCGTGCGCGGGGGCGCTGGGGCCAACGTCCTGACTTTC. Translating gives CASSVRGGAGANVLTF.

The chain has TRBV28 and TRBJ1-2; 9 bases line up with TRBD1. The CDR3 runs to 15 residues. Germline CDR1 and CDR2: MDHEN and SYDVKM. The V gene end was trimmed by 4 bases and the J gene end by 12 bases; junction bases not matched to a gene: 15. CDR3 residues: CASSSPAGTGPRNTF. The CDR3 DNA follows: TGTGCCAGCAGTTCCCCAGCCGGGACAGGGCCAAGAAACACCTTC.

In DNA form, the CDR3 reads TGTGCCAGCAGCTCCCGAGAGACGGACGGGAATGTGTTTTTT. Amino acid sequence: CASSSRETDGNVFF. The chain is built from TRBV7-8 and TRBJ1-4; D gene uncertain. Germline loops: CDR1 SGHVS, CDR2 FQNEAQ. The V gene lost 4 bases and the J gene lost 15 bases, with 21 bases spanning the gap. The CDR3 is 14 amino acids.

This clone was recorded a few times. The chain is built from TRBV5-5 and TRBJ1-5, with a weak D call TRBD1 (5 bases). This CDR3 spans 14 amino acids. Germline V gene data show CDR1 as SGHKS and CDR2 as YYEKEE (reference sequence). Trimming pared 0 bases from V and 4 bases from J, leaving 8 bases between. CDR3 sequence reads: CASSLAGTNQPQHF. CDR3 nucleotide sequence: TGTGCCAGCAGCTTGGCGGGGACTAATCAGCCCCAGCATTTT.

The J gene is TRBJ2-1, the V gene TRBV11-2; possible D gene TRBD1, 5 bases. The germline V and J ends were trimmed by 3 bases and 1 base, with 10 bases remaining between them. Germline V gene lookup returns CDR1 SGHAT and CDR2 FQNNGV. The CDR3 is 15 residues long. The CDR3 nucleotides are TGTGCCAGCAGCTTCTACCAGGGTTCCTACAATGAGCAGTTCTTC. Protein: CASSFYQGSYNEQFF.

This clone showed up just a few times. V is TRBV4-2 and J is TRBJ2-2; D gene ambiguous. Germline CDR1 and CDR2: LGHNA and YNFKEQ. The V and J ends lost 0 bases and 0 bases respectively, with 14 bases between them. The CDR3 runs 18 residues. CDR3 loop: CASSQEIGSVPNTGELFF. The CDR3 DNA follows: TGTGCCAGCAGCCAAGAAATCGGAAGCGTACCGAACACCGGGGAGCTGTTTTTT.

J is TRBJ1-5 and V is TRBV7-2; D gene uncertain. Germline V gene sequence: CDR1 SGHTA, CDR2 FQGNSA. V dropped 5 bases and J dropped 3 bases, with 14 bases sitting between them. The CDR3 is 15 residues long. CDR3 sequence (DNA): TGTGCCAGCAGCCCCCGACGAGGAAACAATCAGCCCCAGCATTTT. Its translation is CASSPRRGNNQPQHF.

V and J are TRBV7-9 and TRBJ1-4; the D gene is possibly TRBD1 (6 bases). Trimming shortened V by 3 bases and J by 1 base, and 9 bases separated the two germline ends. The CDR3 has 15 residues. Germline V gives CDR1 SEHNR, CDR2 FQNEAQ (reference sequence). CDR3 sequence: CASSFTGKTNEKLFF. CDR3 DNA sequence: TGTGCCAGCAGCTTCACAGGGAAAACTAATGAAAAACTGTTTTTT. Using reference TRBV7-9 and TRBJ1-4 for the parts outside the CDR3, the full variable domain is DTGVSQNPRHKITKRGQNVTFRCDPISEHNRLYWYRQTLGQGPEFLTYFQNEAQLEKSRLLSDRFSAERPKGSFSTLEIQRTEQGDSAMYLCASSFTGKTNEKLFFGSGTQLSVL.

V is TRBV28 and J is TRBJ2-3; TRBD2 might be the D (6 bases). Trimming took 4 bases from V and 6 from J, leaving 8 bases between them. Germline loops: CDR1 MDHEN, CDR2 SYDVKM. The CDR3 loop spans 12 amino acids. As DNA, the CDR3 is TGTGCCAGCAGTTCAGGAGGGGATACGCAGTATTTT. As protein: CASSSGGDTQYF.

This clone was detected a few times. This chain uses TRBV18 with TRBJ2-1; D is ambiguous. This CDR3 is 15 amino acids long. Germline-derived CDR1 and CDR2 are KGHSH and LQKENI. V lost 0 bases to trimming and J lost 3 bases, with 9 bases between them. CDR3 loop: CASSPPNRNYNEQFF. The DNA for the CDR3 is TGTGCCAGCTCACCACCGAACAGAAACTACAATGAGCAGTTCTTC. Combining the CDR3 with reference TRBV18 and TRBJ2-1 gives the whole variable domain NAGVMQNPRHLVRRRGQEARLRCSPMKGHSHVYWYRQLPEEGLKFMVYLQKENIIDESGMPKERFSAEFPKEGPSILRIQQVVRGDSAAYFCASSPPNRNYNEQFFGPGTRLTVL.

V is TRBV28 and J is TRBJ1-2, with D hard to call. Germline loops: CDR1 MDHEN, CDR2 SYDVKM. The CDR3 sequence is 14 residues long. Trimming left V 3 bases short and J 2 bases short, with 10 bases between. CDR3 nucleotide sequence: TGTGCCAGCAGTTTTGGTCTGGGCAACTATGGCTACACCTTC. This encodes CASSFGLGNYGYTF.

The V call is TRBV4-3, the J call TRBJ2-7; 8 positions match TRBD1. V shed 0 bases, J shed 5 bases, and the junction held 12 bases outside the gene matches. There are 17 residues in the CDR3. Germline CDR1 LGHNA, CDR2 YSLEER. CDR3 DNA: TGCGCCAGCAGCCAAGATATTCGGCAGGGGGCCCCCAACGAGCAGTACTTC. Protein product: CASSQDIRQGAPNEQYF.

The rearrangement uses TRBV5-1 and TRBJ1-1, with D unclear. CDR3 size: 15 residues. The V end was cut by 0 bases, the J end by 0 bases, with 9 bases between. The germline V gene encodes CDR1 SGHRS and CDR2 YFSETQ. CDR3 sequence: CASSLDPVMNTEAFF. The CDR3 coding sequence is TGCGCCAGCAGCTTGGATCCAGTGATGAACACTGAAGCTTTCTTT.

This clone was observed once. This sequence joins TRBV7-2 and TRBJ1-1, with D possibly TRBD1 on 6 matching bases. Germline V gene lookup returns CDR1 SGHTA and CDR2 FQGNSA. This CDR3 is built from 13 residues. V was clipped by 6 bases and J by 1 base, with 9 bases between them. This chain's CDR3 is CASSQGQNTEAFF. The CDR3 DNA sequence: TGTGCCAGCAGTCAGGGACAGAACACTGAAGCTTTCTTT.

The rearrangement links TRBV6-4 to TRBJ1-5; maybe TRBD1 (5 bases). This CDR3 has 15 residues. CDR1 is MRHNA, CDR2 SNTAGT, per germline. V gave up 6 bases and J gave up 0 bases, with 12 bases separating them. CDR3 protein: CASRKDIYSNQPQHF. The CDR3 nucleotides are TGTGCCAGCAGAAAGGACATCTATAGCAATCAGCCCCAGCATTTT.

The chain joins TRBV18 to TRBJ2-7; D not certain. Germline assignment: CDR1 KGHSH and CDR2 LQKENI. V lost 4 bases, J lost 3 bases, and 10 bases lay in between. The CDR3 totals 13 residues. This chain's CDR3 is CASSQFEHYEQYF. As DNA, the CDR3 is TGTGCCAGCTCACAATTTGAGCACTACGAGCAGTACTTC. Filled out from reference TRBV18 and TRBJ2-7, the complete variable domain reads NAGVMQNPRHLVRRRGQEARLRCSPMKGHSHVYWYRQLPEEGLKFMVYLQKENIIDESGMPKERFSAEFPKEGPSILRIQQVVRGDSAAYFCASSQFEHYEQYFGPGTRLTVT.

V gene TRBV11-2 combines with J gene TRBJ2-7; TRBD2 aligns across 10 bases. Trimming cost V 5 bases and J 9 bases; bases outside gene matches: 7. The CDR3 is 13 residues long. Germline V gene sequence: CDR1 SGHAT, CDR2 FQNNGV. The CDR3 DNA is TGTGCCAGCAGCCGCGGGGTAGCGGGAGGGCAGTACGTC. Its translation is CASSRGVAGGQYV.